This T cell receptor (beta chain) was sequenced during a study of tumor-infiltrating lymphocytes in primary liver carcinoma (dated by TCRdb to about 2017). For the study in its entirety: Surgical resection was performed in China between 2015 and early 2016 on about 5 patients with histopathologically diagnosed primary liver carcinoma. Of the five patients, three men and two women aged 30 to 69 years, four had hepatocellular carcinoma and one had combined HCC and intrahepatic cholangiocarcinoma. The five patients had tumors of stage T1-T3 N0M0, with maximum diameters ranging from roughly 4.2 to 10 cm. Each sample produced roughly 3.65 to 7.13 million productive TCRbeta reads, and read depth showed no significant difference between tissue types. The study combined TCRbeta repertoire sequencing, expression microarrays and whole-exome sequencing across five regions of each liver tumor, with adjacent normal tissue and blood. TCRbeta repertoire sequencing covered 35 specimens from 5 patients: 25 or so tumor regions, 5 adjacent noncancerous liver tissues and 5 peripheral blood samples. High reproducibility was observed for the technical replicate repertoires, with mean shared-clone rates approximately 0.92 and correlation coefficients above 0.98. On the study overall, not on this receptor specifically: Only the TCR beta chain was sequenced, so true repertoire diversity is likely underestimated because unpaired alpha chains were not captured. Consistent with antigen-driven expansion, pairs of tumor regions showed higher repertoire overlap (mean roughly 36%) than either tumor-adjacent pairs (around 17%) or tumor-blood pairs (around 14%). The study included only five patients, and the authors note findings should be validated in a larger study. The top 250 clones accounted for a significantly greater share of the repertoire in tumors than in blood (p = 0.039). Because the samples were bulk and unsorted, CD4+ and CD8+ T cell repertoires could not be compared.

Germline trimming amounts to 2 bases on V and 8 bases on J, with 7 as the count of junction bases outside the gene matches. The CDR3 measures 15 amino acids from cysteine to phenylalanine. CDR3 DNA is the only sequence kept; it has 45 bases, read in frame from the first base. Many counts were recorded for this clonotype. What this receptor recognizes is not known. The input lacks base qualities; no much larger clone sits a single base away. RNA from unsorted whole blood was extracted with TRIzol reagent, and germline DNA was obtained with the DNeasy Blood & Tissue kit. At the time of sampling, the patients were treatment-naive and had chronic HBV infection. Roughly 4 milliliters of peripheral blood were collected into K2EDTA tubes before surgery. TCRbeta-specific cDNA was reverse-transcribed from approximately 460 ng total RNA using a constant-region primer and ProtoScript II reverse transcriptase. Three nested multiplex PCR rounds, following a slightly modified ARM-PCR procedure, were used to build the TCRbeta libraries. Each of the first two PCR rounds ran for around 9 cycles and used multiplex TRBV1-TRBV30 forward primers together with a Cbeta reverse primer. Sample barcodes and Illumina adapters were added in a final 25-cycle PCR using Deep VentR polymerase. Amplicons of 200-500 bp were gel-purified with a QIAquick gel extraction kit before sequencing. The TCRbeta amplicons were sequenced with 250-bp paired-end reads on an Illumina HiSeq 2500. In the paper's pipeline: Trimmomatic v0.33 was used to quality-trim the reads, and FLASH v1.2.11 was used to merge paired reads so that full CDR3 sequences could be recovered. V, D and J germline segments were assigned to the rearranged TCRbeta sequences by MiGEC v1.2.1b. VDJtools v1.0.0 computed clonotype statistics and Shannon-Wiener diversity indices. To cut down on sampling bias, every analysis after diversity analysis relied on just the 250 most abundant clonotypes from each sample. TCRdb itself trimmed the public reads at Q25 with fastp, ran MiXCR and retained productive beta chains. Identical CDR3 protein sequences are pooled into one entry, listed with their most common genes and DNA. The V and J calls were determined by TCRdb, not by the authors. The sample table records 310,000 or so distinct CDR3 sequences; about 50% of these occur just once. Jointly, the top ten make up over 15% of the sample.

This sequence originates from a young woman with primary liver carcinoma and hepatitis B virus infection. The chain employs TRBV12-3 or TRBV12-4 and TRBJ2-1; 9 bases in the middle match TRBD1. Sequencing input: peripheral blood. The CDR3 reads CASSLFGQGLDEQFF. The nucleotide sequence reads TGTGCCAGCAGTTTATTCGGACAGGGGTTGGATGAGCAGTTCTTC.